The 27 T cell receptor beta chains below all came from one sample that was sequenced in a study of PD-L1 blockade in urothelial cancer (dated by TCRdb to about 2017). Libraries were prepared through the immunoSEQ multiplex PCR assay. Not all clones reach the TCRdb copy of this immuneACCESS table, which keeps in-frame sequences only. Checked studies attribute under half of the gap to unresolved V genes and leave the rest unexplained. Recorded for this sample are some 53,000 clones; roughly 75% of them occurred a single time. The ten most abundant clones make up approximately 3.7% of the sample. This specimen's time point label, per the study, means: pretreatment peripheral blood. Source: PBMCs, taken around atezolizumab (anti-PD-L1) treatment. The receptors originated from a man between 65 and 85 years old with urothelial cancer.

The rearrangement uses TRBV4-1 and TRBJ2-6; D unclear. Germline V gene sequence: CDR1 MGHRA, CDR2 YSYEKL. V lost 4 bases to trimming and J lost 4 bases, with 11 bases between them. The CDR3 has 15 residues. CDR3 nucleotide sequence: TGCGCCAGCAGCCGAACTGCGGTAGGGGCCAACGTCCTGACTTTC. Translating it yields CASSRTAVGANVLTF.

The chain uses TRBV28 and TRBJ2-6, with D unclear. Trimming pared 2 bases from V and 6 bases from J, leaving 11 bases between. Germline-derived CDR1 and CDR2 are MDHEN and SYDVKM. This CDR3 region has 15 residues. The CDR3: CASSLAKTMANVLTF. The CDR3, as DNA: TGTGCCAGCAGTTTAGCTAAAACCATGGCCAACGTCCTGACTTTC.

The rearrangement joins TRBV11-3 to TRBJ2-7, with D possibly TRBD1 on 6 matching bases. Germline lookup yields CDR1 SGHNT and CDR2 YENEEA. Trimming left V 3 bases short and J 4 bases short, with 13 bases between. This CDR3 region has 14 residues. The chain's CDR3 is CASSFSTGNYEQYF. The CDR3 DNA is TGTGCCAGCAGCTTTAGTACAGGGAATTACGAGCAGTACTTC. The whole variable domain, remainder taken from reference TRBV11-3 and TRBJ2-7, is EAGVVQSPRYKIIEKKQPVAFWCNPISGHNTLYWYLQNLGQGPELLIRYENEEAVDDSQLPKDRFSAERLKGVDSTLKIQPAELGDSAVYLCASSFSTGNYEQYFGPGTRLTVT.

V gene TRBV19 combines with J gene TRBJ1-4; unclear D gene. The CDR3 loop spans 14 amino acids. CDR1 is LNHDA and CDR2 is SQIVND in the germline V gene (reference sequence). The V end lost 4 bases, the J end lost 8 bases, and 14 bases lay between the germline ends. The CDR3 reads CASSSPGVKEKLFF. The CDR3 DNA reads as TGTGCCAGTAGTAGCCCCGGGGTGAAGGAAAAACTGTTTTTT.

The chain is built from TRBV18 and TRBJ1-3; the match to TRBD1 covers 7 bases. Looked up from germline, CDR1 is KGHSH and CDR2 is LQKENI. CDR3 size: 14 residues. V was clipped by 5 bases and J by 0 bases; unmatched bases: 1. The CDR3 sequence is CASSTGVSGNTIYF. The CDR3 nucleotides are TGTGCCAGCTCAACAGGGGTCTCTGGAAACACCATATATTTT.

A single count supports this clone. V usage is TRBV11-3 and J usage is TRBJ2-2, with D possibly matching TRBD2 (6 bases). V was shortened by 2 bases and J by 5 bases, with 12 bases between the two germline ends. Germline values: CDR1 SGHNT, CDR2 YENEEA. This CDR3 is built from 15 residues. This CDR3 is CASSLIGGLTGELFF. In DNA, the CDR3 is TGTGCCAGCAGCTTAATTGGAGGGTTGACCGGGGAGCTGTTTTTT.

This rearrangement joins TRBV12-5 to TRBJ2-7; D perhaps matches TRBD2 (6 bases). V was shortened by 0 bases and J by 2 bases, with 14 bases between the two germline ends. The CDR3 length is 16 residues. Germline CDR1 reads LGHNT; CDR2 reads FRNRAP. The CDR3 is CASGLVVAGTTYEQYF. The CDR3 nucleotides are TGTGCTAGTGGTTTGGTAGTGGCGGGGACGACCTACGAGCAGTACTTC.

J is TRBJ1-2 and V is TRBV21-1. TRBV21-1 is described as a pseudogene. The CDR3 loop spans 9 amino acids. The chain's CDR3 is CASTATGTF. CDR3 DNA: TGTGCCAGCACCGCGACGGGGACCTTC.

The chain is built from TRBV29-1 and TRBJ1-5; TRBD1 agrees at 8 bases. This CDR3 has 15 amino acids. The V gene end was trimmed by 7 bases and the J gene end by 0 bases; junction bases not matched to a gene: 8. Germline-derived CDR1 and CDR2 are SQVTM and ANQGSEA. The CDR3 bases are TGCAGCGCTACGTTGACAGGGGCTAGCAATCAGCCCCAGCATTTT. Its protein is CSATLTGASNQPQHF.

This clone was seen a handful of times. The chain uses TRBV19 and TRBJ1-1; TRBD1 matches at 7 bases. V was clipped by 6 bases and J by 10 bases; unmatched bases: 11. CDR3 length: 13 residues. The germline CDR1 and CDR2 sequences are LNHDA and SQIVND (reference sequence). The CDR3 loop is CASSLTGSFGAFF. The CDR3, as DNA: TGTGCCAGTAGCTTGACAGGGAGTTTTGGAGCTTTCTTT.

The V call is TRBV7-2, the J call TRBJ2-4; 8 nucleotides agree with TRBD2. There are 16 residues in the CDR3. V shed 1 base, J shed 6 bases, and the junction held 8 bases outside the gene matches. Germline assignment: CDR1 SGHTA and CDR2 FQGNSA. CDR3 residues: CASSLGVGRAVNIQYF. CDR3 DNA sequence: TGTGCCAGCAGCTTAGGTGTCGGGAGGGCCGTAAACATTCAGTACTTC.

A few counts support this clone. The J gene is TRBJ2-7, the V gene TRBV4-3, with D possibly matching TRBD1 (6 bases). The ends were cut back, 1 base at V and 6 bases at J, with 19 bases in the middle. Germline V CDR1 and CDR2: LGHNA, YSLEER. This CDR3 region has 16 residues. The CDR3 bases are TGCGCCAGCAGCCAAGGGTTTCCAGGGGTTGAGAGCGAGCAGTACTTC. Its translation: CASSQGFPGVESEQYF.

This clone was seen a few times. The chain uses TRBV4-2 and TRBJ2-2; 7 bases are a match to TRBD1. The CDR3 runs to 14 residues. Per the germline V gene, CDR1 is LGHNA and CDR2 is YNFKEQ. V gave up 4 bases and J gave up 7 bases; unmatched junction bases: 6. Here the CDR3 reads CASSPQGKDGELFF. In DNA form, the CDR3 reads TGTGCCAGCAGCCCACAGGGGAAGGACGGGGAGCTGTTTTTT.

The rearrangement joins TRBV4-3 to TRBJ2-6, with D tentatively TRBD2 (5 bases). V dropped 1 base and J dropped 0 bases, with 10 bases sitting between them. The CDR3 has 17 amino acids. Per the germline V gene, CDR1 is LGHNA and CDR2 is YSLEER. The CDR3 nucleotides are TGCGCCAGCAGCCAAGCGGCTCGGGGCTCTGGGGCCAACGTCCTGACTTTC. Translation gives CASSQAARGSGANVLTF.

Here the CDR3 reads CASSPVGTGGGTNQPQHF. The CDR3 nucleotides read TGTGCCAGCTCACCGGTCGGTACAGGGGGCGGCACAAATCAGCCCCAGCATTTT. The chain employs TRBV18 and TRBJ1-5, with 9 bases matching TRBD1. Germline CDR1 KGHSH, CDR2 LQKENI. The CDR3 is made up of 18 amino acids. V lost 3 bases and J lost 4; bases outside the gene matches: 13.

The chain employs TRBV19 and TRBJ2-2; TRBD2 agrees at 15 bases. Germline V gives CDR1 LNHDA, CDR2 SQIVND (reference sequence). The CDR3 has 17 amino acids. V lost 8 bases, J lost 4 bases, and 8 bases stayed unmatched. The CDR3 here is CASFGLAGGVGTGELFF. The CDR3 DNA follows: TGTGCCAGTTTCGGACTAGCGGGAGGGGTGGGCACCGGGGAGCTGTTTTTT.

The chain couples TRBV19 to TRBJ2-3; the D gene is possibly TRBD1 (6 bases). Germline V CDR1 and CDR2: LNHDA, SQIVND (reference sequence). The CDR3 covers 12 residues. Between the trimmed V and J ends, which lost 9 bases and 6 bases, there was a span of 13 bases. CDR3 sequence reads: CARGDTEDTQYF. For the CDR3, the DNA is TGTGCCAGGGGGGACACGGAGGATACGCAGTATTTT.

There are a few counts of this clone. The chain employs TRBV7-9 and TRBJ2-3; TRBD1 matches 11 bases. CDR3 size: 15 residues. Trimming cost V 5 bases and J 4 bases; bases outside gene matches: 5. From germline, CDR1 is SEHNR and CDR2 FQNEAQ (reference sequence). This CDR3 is CASSPDRGRADTQYF. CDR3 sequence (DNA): TGTGCCAGCAGCCCGGACAGGGGGCGGGCAGATACGCAGTATTTT.

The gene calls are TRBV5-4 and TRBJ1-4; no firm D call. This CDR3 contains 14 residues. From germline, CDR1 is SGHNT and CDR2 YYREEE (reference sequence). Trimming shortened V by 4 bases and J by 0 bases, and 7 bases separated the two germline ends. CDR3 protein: CASSLAATNEKLFF. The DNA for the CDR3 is TGTGCCAGCAGCCTGGCTGCAACTAATGAAAAACTGTTTTTT.

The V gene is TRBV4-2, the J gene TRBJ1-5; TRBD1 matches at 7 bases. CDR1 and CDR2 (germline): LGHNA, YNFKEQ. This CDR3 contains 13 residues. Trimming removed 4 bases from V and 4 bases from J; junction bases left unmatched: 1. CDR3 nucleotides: TGTGCCAGCAGCCCGGACAGGAATCAGCCCCAGCATTTT. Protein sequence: CASSPDRNQPQHF.

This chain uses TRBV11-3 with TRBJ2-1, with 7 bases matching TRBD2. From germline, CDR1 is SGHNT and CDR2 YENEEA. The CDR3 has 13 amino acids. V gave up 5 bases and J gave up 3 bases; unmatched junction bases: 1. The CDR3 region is CASSRGGYNEQFF. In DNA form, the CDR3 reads TGTGCCAGCAGCCGCGGGGGCTACAATGAGCAGTTCTTC.

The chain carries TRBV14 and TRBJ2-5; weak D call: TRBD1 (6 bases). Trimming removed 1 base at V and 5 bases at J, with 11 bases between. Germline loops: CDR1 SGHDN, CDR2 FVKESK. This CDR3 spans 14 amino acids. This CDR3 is CASSQVNRDETQYF. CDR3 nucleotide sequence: TGTGCCAGCAGCCAAGTCAACAGGGACGAGACCCAGTACTTC.

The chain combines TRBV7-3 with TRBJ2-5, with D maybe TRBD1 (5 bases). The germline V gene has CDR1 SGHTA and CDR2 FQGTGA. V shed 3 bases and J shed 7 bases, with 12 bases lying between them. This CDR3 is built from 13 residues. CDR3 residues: CASSLTVRGTQYF. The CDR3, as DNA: TGTGCCAGCAGCTTGACAGTCCGCGGGACCCAGTACTTC.

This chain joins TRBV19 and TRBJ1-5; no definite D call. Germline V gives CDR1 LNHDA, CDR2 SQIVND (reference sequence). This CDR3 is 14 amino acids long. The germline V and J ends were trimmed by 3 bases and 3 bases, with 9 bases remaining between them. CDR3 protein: CASSMAGVNQPQHF. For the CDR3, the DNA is TGTGCCAGTAGTATGGCAGGTGTCAATCAGCCCCAGCATTTT.

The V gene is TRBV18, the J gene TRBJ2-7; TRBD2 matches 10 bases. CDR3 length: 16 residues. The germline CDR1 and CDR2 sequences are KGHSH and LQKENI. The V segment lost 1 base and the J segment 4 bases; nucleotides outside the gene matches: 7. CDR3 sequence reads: CASSPRLAGVGYEQYF. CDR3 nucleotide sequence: TGTGCCAGCTCACCACGGCTAGCGGGAGTAGGTTACGAGCAGTACTTC. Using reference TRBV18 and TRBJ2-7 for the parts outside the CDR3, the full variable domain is NAGVMQNPRHLVRRRGQEARLRCSPMKGHSHVYWYRQLPEEGLKFMVYLQKENIIDESGMPKERFSAEFPKEGPSILRIQQVVRGDSAAYFCASSPRLAGVGYEQYFGPGTRLTVT.

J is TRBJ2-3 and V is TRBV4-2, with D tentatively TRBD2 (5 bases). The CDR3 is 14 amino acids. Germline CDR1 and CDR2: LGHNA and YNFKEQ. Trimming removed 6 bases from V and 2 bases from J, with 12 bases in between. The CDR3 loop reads CASSRGLYTDTQYF. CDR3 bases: TGTGCCAGCAGTCGTGGACTCTACACAGATACGCAGTATTTT.

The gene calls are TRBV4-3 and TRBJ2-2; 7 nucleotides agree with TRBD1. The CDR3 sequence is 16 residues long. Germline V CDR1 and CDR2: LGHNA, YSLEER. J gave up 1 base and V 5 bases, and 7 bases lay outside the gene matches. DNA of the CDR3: TGCGCCAGCAGCAAGACAGGGATTAGGAACACCGGGGAGCTGTTTTTT. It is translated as CASSKTGIRNTGELFF.